This TCR beta chain was recovered during a study of CD8 T cells in Susac syndrome. Negative isolation yielded CD8+ and CD4+ T cells; FACS enriched TEMRA cells. V lost 1 base to trimming and J lost 1 base, with 12 bases between them. Germline-derived CDR1 and CDR2 are SGDLS and YYNGEE. The CDR3 contains 16 residues. RNA totalling about 0.45 to 1 ug underwent reverse transcription with random hexamers. TCRdb reprocessed the immunoSEQ multiplex PCR reads with MiXCR, giving one entry per CDR3 protein. Counted here are 70,000 to 100,000 distinct CDR3 sequences, approximately 92% occurring once; the ten biggest clones make up 0.3% to 0.4%.

The sequencing sample was made of CD8+ T cells from PBMCs. The rearrangement uses TRBV9 and TRBJ2-1; no reliable D call. This receptor was obtained from a human donor in good health. CDR3 region: CASSVPIDNSYNEQFF. CDR3 in DNA: TGTGCCAGCAGCGTACCCATCGACAATTCCTACAATGAGCAGTTCTTC.